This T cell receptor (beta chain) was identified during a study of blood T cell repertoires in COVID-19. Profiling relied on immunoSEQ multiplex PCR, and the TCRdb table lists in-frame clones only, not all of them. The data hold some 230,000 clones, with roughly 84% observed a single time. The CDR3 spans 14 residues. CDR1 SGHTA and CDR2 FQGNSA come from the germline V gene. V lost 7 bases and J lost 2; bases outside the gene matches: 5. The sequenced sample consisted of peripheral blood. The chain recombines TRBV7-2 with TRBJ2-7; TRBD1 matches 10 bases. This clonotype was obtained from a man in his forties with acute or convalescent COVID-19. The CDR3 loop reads CASTWDRGPYEQYF. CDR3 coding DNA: TGTGCCAGCACCTGGGACAGGGGACCCTACGAGCAGTACTTC.